This T cell receptor beta chain emerged from a study of T cell responses to AZD1222 COVID-19 vaccine. This CDR3 has 15 amino acids. The V and J ends lost 3 bases and 7 bases respectively, with 16 bases between them. CDR1 LNHDA and CDR2 SQIVND come from the germline V gene (reference sequence). TCRdb's table, derived via immunoSEQ multiplex PCR, lists solely in-frame clones and lacks some. There are 110,000 to 150,000 clones in the sample; around nine tenths occur only once, and around 5% lies in the top ten. This sequence joins TRBV19 and TRBJ2-1, with D maybe TRBD2 (6 bases). The clonotype was recovered from an adult in good health. Sequenced material: peripheral blood, taken on day 0 of AZD1222 vaccination. The CDR3 DNA is TGTGCCAGTAGTATCTGGGGTAGCGGATTAAATGAGCAGTTCTTC. Protein sequence: CASSIWGSGLNEQFF.